What follows is one TCR beta chain and its context. Clones were read by immunoSEQ multiplex PCR, and TCRdb kept only the in-frame ones, dropping some. The sample lists around 320,000 clones, 85% occurring once. The data belong to a study of Ad26.COV2.S vaccination and SARS-CoV-2 variants. About the study: Sample donor was a member of the COV1001 Ad26.COV2.S trial arm.

The germline V gene has CDR1 KGHSH and CDR2 LQKENI. V was clipped by 6 bases and J by 8 bases; unmatched bases: 10. CDR3 length: 15 residues. This sample's treatment: about 20 received Ad26.COV2.S at low or high dose, single or two shots; roughly five received placebo; per-sample allocation not given. Sampling occurred on day 63 after the first vaccine or placebo injection. This material consisted of peripheral blood, taken in a trial of Ad26.COV2.S vaccine versus placebo. The rearrangement uses TRBV18 and TRBJ1-4; 9 bases map to TRBD1. This clonotype was obtained from a person between 18 and 60 years old who received the Ad26.COV2.S COVID-19 vaccine or a placebo. The CDR3 DNA sequence: TGTGCCAGCTCGCGGACAGGGGCTTTTGAAGAAAAACTGTTTTTT. Protein sequence: CASSRTGAFEEKLFF.